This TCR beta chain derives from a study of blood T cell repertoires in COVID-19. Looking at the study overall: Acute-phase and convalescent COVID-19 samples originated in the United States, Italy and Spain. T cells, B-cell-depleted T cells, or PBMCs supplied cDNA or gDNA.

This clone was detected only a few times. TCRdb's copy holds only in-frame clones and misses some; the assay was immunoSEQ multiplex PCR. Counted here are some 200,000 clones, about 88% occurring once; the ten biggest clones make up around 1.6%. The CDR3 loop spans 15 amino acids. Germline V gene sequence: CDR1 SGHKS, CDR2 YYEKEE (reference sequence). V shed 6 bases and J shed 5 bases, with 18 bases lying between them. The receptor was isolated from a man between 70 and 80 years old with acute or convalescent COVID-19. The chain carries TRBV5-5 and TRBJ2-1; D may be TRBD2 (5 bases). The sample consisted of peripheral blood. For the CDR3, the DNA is TGTGCCAGCATTCCCTTTCTGGACTCGAACAATGAGCAGTTCTTC. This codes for CASIPFLDSNNEQFF.